This entry lists 31 T cell receptor beta chains sequenced from one sample in a study of OX40 agonist ivuxolimab in advanced cancers. The data were produced by immunoSEQ multiplex PCR, yet TCRdb's version contains in-frame clones alone and is incomplete. The sample lists 92,000 or so clones; about nine tenths were seen once. The specimen was CD4+ or CD8+ T cells sorted from blood, collected in a trial of the OX40 agonist ivuxolimab. The receptors stem from an adult with an advanced solid tumor such as melanoma, head and neck, liver or kidney cancer.

The chain carries TRBV13 and TRBJ2-7; TRBD2 matches 9 bases. The V and J ends lost 5 bases and 2 bases, in that order; junction bases with no gene match: 7. Germline V gives CDR1 PRHDT, CDR2 FYEKMQ (reference sequence). This CDR3 contains 15 residues. The CDR3 region has the DNA TGTGCCAGCAGCCCAGAGACTAGCGGAGCCTACGAGCAGTACTTC. Amino acids: CASSPETSGAYEQYF.

J is TRBJ2-7 and V is TRBV6-5; no clear D gene. With 3 bases removed from V and 5 bases from J, the gap between germline ends came to 17 bases. The V gene's germline CDR1 is MNHEY and CDR2 SVGAGI. This CDR3 region has 15 residues. In DNA form, the CDR3 reads TGTGCCAGCAGTTATAACAGACTCCTCTCGCACGAGCAGTACTTC. Residues: CASSYNRLLSHEQYF.

The chain joins TRBV6-6 to TRBJ2-7, with TRBD2 matching over 12 bases. There are 14 residues in the CDR3. Trimming removed 5 bases from V and 4 bases from J; junction bases left unmatched: 3. Germline V CDR1 and CDR2: MNHNY, SVGAGI (reference sequence). The CDR3 protein is CASSKTSGSYEQYF. In DNA form, the CDR3 reads TGTGCCAGCAGTAAGACTAGCGGGAGTTACGAGCAGTACTTC.

V gene TRBV5-1 combines with J gene TRBJ1-1; D unresolved. The CDR3 totals 12 residues. Trimming removed 4 bases from V and 8 bases from J, with 12 bases in between. Germline CDR1 reads SGHRS; CDR2 reads YFSETQ. CDR3 protein: CASSLNMGEAFF. In DNA, the CDR3 is TGCGCCAGCAGCCTTAACATGGGGGAAGCTTTCTTT.

The chain joins TRBV7-9 to TRBJ2-1; maybe TRBD2 (6 bases). CDR1 SEHNR and CDR2 FQNEAQ come from the germline V gene (reference sequence). CDR3 length: 13 amino acids. With 4 bases removed from V and 7 bases from J, the gap between germline ends came to 11 bases. The CDR3 DNA follows: TGTGCCAGCAGCTATCTAGCGTTAAATGAGCAGTTCTTC. Translated: CASSYLALNEQFF.

This rearrangement joins TRBV5-1 to TRBJ2-7; 9 bases are shared with TRBD2. Germline V gene data show CDR1 as SGHRS and CDR2 as YFSETQ. The CDR3 runs to 13 residues. J was trimmed by 5 bases and V by 4 bases; bases with no gene match: 4. CDR3 nucleotides: TGCGCCAGCAGCGCGGGAGGGGGACACGAGCAGTACTTC. This gives the protein CASSAGGGHEQYF.

The V and J genes are TRBV10-1 and TRBJ2-5; D is perhaps TRBD1 or TRBD2 (6 bases each). The J call may be mistaken, given a closer DNA end match to TRBJ2-7. Per germline, CDR1 WNHNN and CDR2 SYGVQD (reference sequence). This CDR3 is 16 amino acids long. The CDR3 bases are TGCGCCAGCAGTGAGTCCGGGGGCCTTCACTCCTACGAGCAGTACTTC. Encoded protein: CASSESGGLHSYEQYF.

The CDR3 loop reads CASSVGGPFNEQFF. In DNA, the CDR3 is TGTGCCAGCAGTGTGGGGGGCCCGTTCAATGAGCAGTTCTTC. The chain uses TRBV2 and TRBJ2-1; D possibly uses TRBD1 or TRBD2 (6 bases each). There are 14 residues in the CDR3. Germline CDR1 and CDR2: SNHLY and FYNNEI. The ends were cut back, 4 bases at V and 6 bases at J, with 13 bases in the middle.

The chain has TRBV19 and TRBJ2-1; D unresolved. Germline V gives CDR1 LNHDA, CDR2 SQIVND (reference sequence). V lost 3 bases and J 4 bases, leaving 13 bases between the germline ends. The CDR3 totals 15 residues. CDR3 in amino acids: CASSIPGYRYNEQFF. CDR3 in DNA: TGTGCCAGTAGTATCCCCGGGTATCGGTACAATGAGCAGTTCTTC.

The J gene is TRBJ2-7, the V gene TRBV4-1; unclear D gene. The ends were cut back, 4 bases at V and 2 bases at J, with 12 bases in the middle. The CDR3 loop spans 14 amino acids. The germline gives CDR1 MGHRA, CDR2 YSYEKL. The CDR3 DNA is TGCGCCAGCAGCCCCCGGAGCAAGACCTACGAGCAGTACTTC. Translated: CASSPRSKTYEQYF.

The J gene is TRBJ2-5, the V gene TRBV6-1, with D perhaps TRBD2 (6 bases). The CDR3 covers 13 residues. The germline CDR1 and CDR2 sequences are MNHNS and SASEGT. Trimming took off 4 bases at V and 2 bases at J, with 8 bases between the two ends. CDR3 bases: TGTGCCAGCAGTGGCGGGATACAAGAGACCCAGTACTTC. This sequence encodes CASSGGIQETQYF.

The chain is built from TRBV30 and TRBJ1-5, with unresolved D. CDR1 is GTSNPN, CDR2 SVGIG, per germline (reference sequence). V lost 1 base to trimming and J lost 7 bases, with 8 bases between them. This CDR3 region has 12 residues. The CDR3, as DNA: TGTGCCTGGAGTGGGGGAGGCCAGCCCCAGCATTTT. Translation: CAWSGGGQPQHF.

The table lists this clone with a count of one. This chain joins TRBV19 and TRBJ2-1; D is tentatively TRBD1 or TRBD2 (5 bases each). Germline V gene sequence: CDR1 LNHDA, CDR2 SQIVND (reference sequence). V dropped 3 bases and J dropped 6 bases, with 12 bases sitting between them. The CDR3 consists of 14 residues. CDR3 amino acids: CASSIDGAGNEQFF. The DNA for the CDR3 is TGTGCCAGTAGTATTGATGGGGCGGGCAATGAGCAGTTCTTC. Full variable domain (outside the CDR3, taken from reference TRBV19 and TRBJ2-1): DGGITQSPKYLFRKEGQNVTLSCEQNLNHDAMYWYRQDPGQGLRLIYYSQIVNDFQKGDIAEGYSVSREKKESFPLTVTSAQKNPTAFYLCASSIDGAGNEQFFGPGTRLTVL.

The J gene is TRBJ2-7, the V gene TRBV2; D may be TRBD1 (6 bases). Germline V gives CDR1 SNHLY, CDR2 FYNNEI. V gave up 7 bases and J gave up 2 bases, with 6 bases separating them. This CDR3 comprises 11 residues. CDR3 residues: CASTGAYEQYF. CDR3 nucleotide sequence: TGTGCCAGCACAGGGGCCTACGAGCAGTACTTC.

This rearrangement joins TRBV6-1 to TRBJ2-7, with TRBD2 identical over 10 bases. V lost 7 bases to trimming and J lost 3 bases; unmatched junction nucleotides: 6. The CDR3 length is 14 residues. Germline CDR1 reads MNHNS; CDR2 reads SASEGT. This CDR3 is CASTGTSAYYEQYF. CDR3 DNA: TGTGCCAGCACCGGGACTAGCGCATACTACGAGCAGTACTTC.

The gene calls are TRBV5-6 and TRBJ2-1; no clear D. CDR3 length equals 13 residues. The V end was cut by 0 bases, the J end by 6 bases, with 7 bases between. Germline-derived CDR1 and CDR2 are SGHDT and YYEEEE. In DNA, the CDR3 is TGTGCCAGCAGCTTGGGTGGGGTCAATGAGCAGTTCTTC. The encoded protein is CASSLGGVNEQFF.

The V and J genes are TRBV5-1 and TRBJ2-1; 11 bases map to TRBD2. The length of the CDR3 is 15 residues. Trimming at V came to 3 bases and at J to 4 bases, leaving 3 bases not matched to a gene. CDR1 is SGHRS and CDR2 is YFSETQ in the germline V gene. The CDR3 sequence is CASSWGLAAYNEQFF. CDR3 bases: TGCGCCAGCAGCTGGGGACTAGCGGCTTACAATGAGCAGTTCTTC.

The CDR3 sequence: CAITKSVEGNTIYF. Here the CDR3 DNA reads TGTGCCATCACCAAGAGCGTCGAGGGGAACACCATATATTTT. The V gene is TRBV10-3, the J gene TRBJ1-3; D is possibly TRBD1 (5 bases). This CDR3 contains 14 residues. Trimming took 7 bases from V and 7 from J, leaving 17 bases between them. Germline CDR1 is ENHRY and CDR2 is SYGVKD.

The CDR3 loop reads CASSPTSGRVIEQYF. The CDR3 DNA follows: TGTGCCAGCAGCCCGACTAGCGGGAGGGTTATCGAGCAGTACTTC. The gene calls are TRBV7-9 and TRBJ2-7; 14 bases line up with TRBD2. After removal of 5 bases from V and 6 bases from J, the junction contained 6 bases not matched to a gene. The length of the CDR3 is 15 residues. The germline CDR1 and CDR2 sequences are SEHNR and FQNEAQ (reference sequence).

V gene TRBV28 combines with J gene TRBJ2-5; 8 bases are a match to TRBD1. The germline V gene has CDR1 MDHEN and CDR2 SYDVKM. V dropped 5 bases and J dropped 2; count of bases not matched to a gene: 10. The CDR3 totals 16 residues. The chain's CDR3 is CASSLFPTGGQETQYF. CDR3 nucleotides: TGTGCCAGCAGTCTATTCCCTACAGGGGGTCAAGAGACCCAGTACTTC.

The V and J genes are TRBV11-3 and TRBJ2-7; 10 bases map to TRBD1. The J segment lost 1 base and the V segment lost 5 bases, leaving 5 bases of the junction unmatched. This CDR3 has 15 amino acids. CDR1 is SGHNT and CDR2 is YENEEA in the germline V gene. The CDR3 bases are TGTGCCAGCAGCCCAAGGACAGGGGGATCCTACGAGCAGTACTTC. It translates to CASSPRTGGSYEQYF.

The chain couples TRBV28 to TRBJ2-7; 9 nucleotides agree with TRBD2. This CDR3 is built from 13 residues. The germline V gene encodes CDR1 MDHEN and CDR2 SYDVKM. V was pared by 8 bases and J by 7 bases, with 9 bases of the junction left unmatched. The CDR3 region has the DNA TGTGCCAGCTCCCCTAGCGGGACGAGGGAGCAGTACTTC. Protein sequence: CASSPSGTREQYF.

This clone was counted only a few times. J is TRBJ2-5 and V is TRBV5-4; TRBD2 might be the D (5 bases). This CDR3 has 16 residues. Germline V gene lookup returns CDR1 SGHNT and CDR2 YYREEE (reference sequence). V shed 0 bases and J shed 11 bases, with 23 bases lying between them. Here the CDR3 reads CASSLGIDYYRGEQYF. The CDR3 DNA reads TGTGCCAGCAGCTTGGGAATAGACTACTACCGCGGAGAGCAGTACTTC.

This chain joins TRBV9 and TRBJ2-5; weak D call: TRBD2 (6 bases). V dropped 2 bases and J dropped 5 bases, with 13 bases sitting between them. Germline loops: CDR1 SGDLS, CDR2 YYNGEE. The CDR3 totals 14 residues. The CDR3 bases are TGTGCCAGCAGCGTCGACCGGGACTCCGAGACCCAGTACTTC. It translates to CASSVDRDSETQYF.

The CDR3 nucleotides are TGTGCCAGCAGTTACGGACTGAGCAATCAGCCCCAGCATTTT. Encoded protein: CASSYGLSNQPQHF. V gene TRBV6-5 combines with J gene TRBJ1-5; no definite D call. CDR3 length: 14 residues. Trimming took 2 bases from V and 1 from J, leaving 6 bases between them. Germline V lookup: CDR1 MNHEY, CDR2 SVGAGI.

The gene calls are TRBV20-1 and TRBJ1-2; no clear D. CDR1 is DFQATT and CDR2 is SNEGSKA in the germline V gene (reference sequence). CDR3 size: 11 residues. V shed 2 bases and J shed 7 bases, with 8 bases lying between them. The CDR3: CSARHTGGYTF. DNA for the CDR3: TGCAGTGCTAGACACACTGGTGGCTACACCTTC.

The gene calls are TRBV28 and TRBJ2-1; the D is unclear. Germline lookup yields CDR1 MDHEN and CDR2 SYDVKM. The CDR3 runs 14 residues. The ends were cut back, 5 bases at V and 0 bases at J, with 8 bases in the middle. CDR3 nucleotides: TGTGCCAGCAGTCGGGCTAGCTCCTACAATGAGCAGTTCTTC. It codes for CASSRASSYNEQFF.

The V and J genes are TRBV18 and TRBJ1-2; D unresolved. This CDR3 is 14 amino acids long. The V gene lost 2 bases and the J gene lost 4 bases, with 11 bases spanning the gap. The V gene's germline CDR1 is KGHSH and CDR2 LQKENI. The CDR3 sequence: CASSPIEGSYGYTF. In nucleotides, the CDR3 is TGTGCCAGCTCACCAATCGAGGGCAGCTATGGCTACACCTTC.

This rearrangement joins TRBV4-1 to TRBJ2-5, with 7 bases that match TRBD1. Germline V gene data show CDR1 as MGHRA and CDR2 as YSYEKL. With V trimmed by 6 bases and J by 0 bases, 1 base remained unmatched. This CDR3 spans 13 amino acids. The CDR3 nucleotides read TGCGCCAGCAGTGACAGGGACCAAGAGACCCAGTACTTC. Residues: CASSDRDQETQYF.

The gene calls are TRBV28 and TRBJ2-5, with TRBD2 identical over 9 bases. The better agreement between TRBJ2-7 and the DNA end casts doubt on the J call. The CDR3 sequence is 16 residues long. The V gene's germline CDR1 is MDHEN and CDR2 SYDVKM. As DNA, the CDR3 is TGTGCCAGCAGCCCCTGGGGTAGCGGGAGACCTTACGAGCAGTACTTC. This codes for CASSPWGSGRPYEQYF.

The chain uses TRBV6-6 and TRBJ1-2; a weak D match, TRBD1 (6 bases). Trimming shortened V by 5 bases and J by 3 bases, and 16 bases separated the two germline ends. Germline V gives CDR1 MNHNY, CDR2 SVGAGI (reference sequence). The CDR3 is 15 amino acids. CDR3 bases: TGTGCCAGCAGTCTCTCCGGGACATCGGACTATGGCTACACCTTC. It is translated as CASSLSGTSDYGYTF.